This section outlines one T cell receptor beta chain sequence together with its context. At least ten counts were recorded for this clonotype. Its specific antigen is unknown. No much larger clone exists at a distance of one base, and base qualities are not known. The data were obtained in a study of tumor-infiltrating lymphocytes in primary liver carcinoma (dated by TCRdb to about 2017). As for the study more broadly: Surgical resection was performed in China between November 2015 and 2016 on about 5 patients with histopathologically diagnosed primary liver carcinoma. A total of 35 or so specimens from 5 patients went through TCRbeta repertoire sequencing, namely 25 tumor regions, 5 adjacent noncancerous liver tissues and 5 peripheral blood samples. The five patients, three men and two women aged 30 to 69 years, had hepatocellular carcinoma (four) or combined HCC and intrahepatic cholangiocarcinoma (one). High reproducibility was observed for the technical replicate repertoires, with mean shared-clone rates approximately 0.92 and correlation coefficients above 0.95. Samples yielded roughly 3.65 to 7.5 million productive TCRbeta reads; read depth did not differ significantly between tissue types. TCRbeta repertoire sequencing, expression microarrays and whole-exome sequencing were combined in the study across five regions of each liver tumor, with adjacent normal tissue and blood also included. Tumors of the five patients were stage T1-T3 N0M0 with maximum diameters of 4.2 to 10 cm.

The investigation overall reported the following: The study included only five patients, and the authors note findings should be validated in a larger study. Compared with blood, tumors had a significantly larger share of the repertoire taken up by the top 250 clones (p = 0.039). Because the samples were bulk and unsorted, CD4+ and CD8+ T cell repertoires could not be compared. Because sequencing covered only the TCR beta chain and unpaired alpha chains were not captured, true repertoire diversity is likely underestimated. Repertoire overlap was found to be higher between tumor regions (mean roughly 36%) than between tumor-adjacent (roughly 17%) or tumor-blood (about 14%) pairs, consistent with antigen-driven expansion.

CDR1 and CDR2, per the germline V gene, are SQVTM and ANQGSEA. V was cut back by 5 bases and J by 1 base, leaving a gap of 8 bases between them. Inclusive of the bounding cysteine and phenylalanine, the CDR3 is 12 residues long. The retained sequence is limited to the CDR3, 36 bases, with the frame set at the first base. TCRbeta-specific cDNA was reverse-transcribed from around 500 ng total RNA using a constant-region primer and ProtoScript II reverse transcriptase. TCRbeta libraries were built with three nested multiplex PCR rounds, a slightly modified ARM-PCR procedure. Multiplex TRBV1-TRBV30 forward primers and a Cbeta reverse primer were used in the first two PCR rounds, each of which was run for approximately 9 cycles. Sample barcodes and Illumina adapters were added in a final 25-cycle PCR with Deep VentR polymerase. Before sequencing, amplicons of 200-500 bp were gel-purified using a QIAquick gel extraction kit. An Illumina HiSeq 2500 was used to sequence the TCRbeta amplicons with 250-bp paired-end reads. The published analysis was carried out like this. To recover full CDR3 sequences, reads were quality-trimmed using Trimmomatic v0.33 and paired reads were then merged using FLASH v1.2.11. MiGEC v1.2.1b assigned V, D and J germline segments to the rearranged TCRbeta sequences. Clonotype statistics and Shannon-Wiener diversity indices were calculated with VDJtools v1.0.0. Except for diversity analysis, only the 250 most abundant clonotypes of each sample were used in subsequent analyses to reduce sampling bias. TCRdb trimmed public reads at Q25 via fastp, called clones via MiXCR and kept in-frame beta chains. Entries are consolidated by CDR3 protein sequence, retaining the most common genes and DNA. TCRdb's processing, not the authors' own work, is the source of the V and J calls. A total of hundreds of thousands of distinct CDR3 sequences appear in this sample, roughly 60% of them only once. Approximately 9% of the sample is in the top ten clones.

TRIzol reagent was used to extract blood RNA from unsorted whole blood, while the DNeasy Blood & Tissue kit provided the germline DNA. Patients had chronic HBV infection and were treatment-naive at sampling. Roughly 4 milliliters of peripheral blood were collected into K2EDTA tubes before surgery. Material: peripheral blood. This TCR derives from a man in his forties with primary liver carcinoma and hepatitis B virus infection. The rearranged chain carries TRBV29-1 and TRBJ1-1; no confident D gene assignment can be made. The CDR3 corresponds to CSVNSENTEAFF. In nucleotides, the sequence is TGCAGCGTTAATTCGGAGAACACTGAAGCTTTCTTT.